This T cell receptor beta chain was documented in a study of T-cell reconstitution after alpha-beta-depleted transplantation in children. Study-wide results and caveats: For some patients, TCRbeta diversity was high at day 60 because of recipient T cells and thymic progenitors that survived. After one year, T-cell counts and TCRbeta diversity mostly came from new T cells. There were reportedly several hundred expanded graft clones from which alpha-beta T cells came about two months after transplant.

In the case of this clonotype: What it recognizes is unknown.

Preparation of the TCRbeta library was carried out with unique molecular identifiers. Via MiXCR, TCRdb re-called the PCR reads, giving one row per CDR3 protein. In the table there are about 210,000 distinct CDR3 sequences, around a sixth of which are singletons. The CDR3 sequence is 17 residues long. The germline CDR1 and CDR2 sequences are LGHNA and YSLEER. The V end was cut by 4 bases, the J end by 3 bases, with 20 bases between. The genes are TRBV4-3 and TRBJ2-3, with a tentative D call TRBD2 (6 bases). The sample consisted of PBMCs, mostly from graft donor cells, taken 360 days after TCRalphabeta/CD19-depleted stem cell transplant. The receptor comes from a male patient under 10 years old who had a stem cell transplant for acute lymphoblastic leukemia, so the T cells may come from the graft donor. The CDR3 coding sequence is TGCGCCAGCAGCCTAGACGGGGGAGTGGGTGGGACAGATACGCAGTATTTT. This gives the protein CASSLDGGVGGTDTQYF.